Following are 25 T cell receptor beta chains from one sample sequenced in a study of blood T cell repertoires in COVID-19. Data came from immunoSEQ multiplex PCR; TCRdb stores just in-frame clones and leaves some out. The sample lists under 150,000 clones, approximately 82% occurring once. Sequences were obtained from peripheral blood. These receptors came from a man aged 65 to 79 with active or convalescent COVID-19.

The chain combines TRBV24-1 with TRBJ2-3; maybe TRBD1 (5 bases). Germline loops: CDR1 KGHDR, CDR2 SFDVKD. With 3 bases removed from V and 5 bases from J, the gap between germline ends came to 14 bases. CDR3 length: 15 residues. CDR3 sequence reads: CATSDPRTTGDTQYF. The CDR3 DNA follows: TGTGCCACCAGTGATCCCCGCACAACAGGAGATACGCAGTATTTT.

The CDR3 reads CASSAGGRSYEQYF. The CDR3, as DNA: TGTGCCAGCAGTGCAGGGGGCCGGTCCTACGAGCAGTACTTC. The chain joins TRBV28 to TRBJ2-7, with 8 bases that match TRBD1. Germline V gene lookup returns CDR1 MDHEN and CDR2 SYDVKM. V lost 5 bases to trimming and J lost 1 base; unmatched junction nucleotides: 4. The CDR3 has 14 residues.

J is TRBJ1-2 and V is TRBV2; D is possibly TRBD1 (6 bases). The CDR3 spans 14 residues. V lost 5 bases and J lost 0, with 10 bases in between. CDR1 SNHLY and CDR2 FYNNEI come from the germline V gene. The CDR3 loop reads CASSQDSPNYGYTF. The DNA for the CDR3 is TGTGCCAGCAGTCAGGACAGTCCTAACTATGGCTACACCTTC.

Here the CDR3 DNA reads TGTGCCAGCAGCCCCAGGGACAGGGCGGATGAAAAACTGTTTTTT. Translation gives CASSPRDRADEKLFF. J is TRBJ1-4 and V is TRBV9; 9 bases align to TRBD1. V lost 4 bases, J lost 6 bases, and 7 bases stayed unmatched. Germline CDR1 reads SGDLS; CDR2 reads YYNGEE. The CDR3 contains 15 residues. Supplemented by reference TRBV9 and TRBJ1-4, the full variable domain reads DSGVTQTPKHLITATGQRVTLRCSPRSGDLSVYWYQQSLDQGLQFLIQYYNGEERAKGNILERFSAQQFPDLHSELNLSSLELGDSALYFCASSPRDRADEKLFFGSGTQLSVL.

The chain recombines TRBV28 with TRBJ2-7, with TRBD1 matching 8 bases. CDR1 MDHEN and CDR2 SYDVKM come from the germline V gene. The V segment lost 4 bases and the J segment 4 bases; nucleotides outside the gene matches: 9. The CDR3 has 15 residues. In DNA, the CDR3 is TGTGCCAGCAGTTCCGGACAGGGAAGTCTTTACGAGCAGTACTTC. Protein: CASSSGQGSLYEQYF.

With regard to this clone: Other DNA variants within this sample encode the same CDR3. V usage is TRBV9 and J usage is TRBJ1-3; 8 bases line up with TRBD1. CDR1 SGDLS and CDR2 YYNGEE come from the germline V gene. V shed 4 bases, J shed 0 bases, and the junction held 6 bases outside the gene matches. The length of the CDR3 is 16 residues. The CDR3 bases are TGTGCCAGCAGCCCCCGACAGGGGATCTCTGGAAACACCATATATTTT. Translation: CASSPRQGISGNTIYF.

The chain couples TRBV4-1 to TRBJ1-2; no firm D call. Trimming shortened V by 0 bases and J by 8 bases, and 10 bases separated the two germline ends. Germline V gene lookup returns CDR1 MGHRA and CDR2 YSYEKL. This CDR3 spans 13 amino acids. CDR3: CASSQDRERGYTF. The CDR3 DNA reads as TGCGCCAGCAGCCAAGATCGTGAGCGAGGCTACACCTTC.

The rearrangement links TRBV7-8 to TRBJ2-1; 13 positions match TRBD2. With 2 bases clipped from V and 4 bases from J, the junction kept 2 bases outside the gene matches. Germline CDR1 SGHVS, CDR2 FQNEAQ. The CDR3 has 16 residues. CDR3 sequence (DNA): TGTGCCAGCAGCTTAACTAGCGGGGGGGCTTACAATGAGCAGTTCTTC. This sequence encodes CASSLTSGGAYNEQFF.

The CDR3 DNA follows: TGTGCCACCAGTGCGACAGGGGTCTCCTACGAGCAGTACTTC. It codes for CATSATGVSYEQYF. The chain couples TRBV24-1 to TRBJ2-7, with TRBD1 matching 8 bases. This CDR3 has 14 amino acids. The junction had 2 bases not matched to a gene; V was cut back by 5 bases and J by 0 bases. Germline-derived CDR1 and CDR2 are KGHDR and SFDVKD.

The chain joins TRBV7-2 to TRBJ2-1, with D possibly matching TRBD1 (6 bases). Looked up from germline, CDR1 is SGHTA and CDR2 is FQGNSA. The V gene lost 7 bases and the J gene lost 0 bases, with 16 bases spanning the gap. CDR3 size: 16 residues. CDR3 DNA sequence: TGTGCCAGCACCGCTGGGGGCGGTAGCTCCTACAATGAGCAGTTCTTC. This codes for CASTAGGGSSYNEQFF.

The chain couples TRBV2 to TRBJ2-7, with D perhaps matching TRBD2 (6 bases). This CDR3 spans 14 amino acids. Between the trimmed V and J ends, which lost 8 bases and 0 bases, there was a span of 14 bases. The germline CDR1 and CDR2 sequences are SNHLY and FYNNEI. CDR3 sequence (DNA): TGTGCCAGCGGGGGGACGCGGTACTCCTACGAGCAGTACTTC. Translating it yields CASGGTRYSYEQYF.

In its sample, this clone was seen once. The rearrangement joins TRBV5-1 to TRBJ1-2, with 12 bases identical to TRBD1. CDR3 length equals 15 residues. After removal of 4 bases from V and 7 bases from J, the junction contained 8 bases not matched to a gene. CDR1 and CDR2 from the germline V gene are SGHRS and YFSETQ. The CDR3 sequence: CASSPGWDRGLGYTF. CDR3 nucleotides: TGCGCCAGCAGCCCCGGGTGGGACAGGGGGCTTGGCTACACCTTC.

V gene TRBV9 combines with J gene TRBJ2-3, with a possible D match to TRBD2 (6 bases). The CDR3 runs 15 residues. CDR1 SGDLS and CDR2 YYNGEE come from the germline V gene. V gave up 0 bases and J gave up 2 bases, with 10 bases separating them. CDR3: CASSVGGVDTDTQYF. CDR3 DNA: TGTGCCAGCAGCGTAGGGGGGGTAGACACAGATACGCAGTATTTT.

V and J are TRBV28 and TRBJ1-2; no firm D call. The CDR3 covers 13 residues. Per the germline V gene, CDR1 is MDHEN and CDR2 is SYDVKM. V was cut by 3 bases and J by 5 bases, with 10 bases left in between. CDR3 protein: CASSLGIIYGYTF. The CDR3 DNA reads TGTGCCAGCAGTTTGGGCATAATTTATGGCTACACCTTC.

J is TRBJ2-7 and V is TRBV5-4; the D gene is possibly TRBD2 (6 bases). In germline, CDR1 is SGHNT, CDR2 YYREEE (reference sequence). The CDR3 length is 16 residues. Deletions cut 4 bases from V and 0 bases from J, with 17 bases between. CDR3 amino acids: CASSRNSGSSSYEQYF. CDR3 bases: TGTGCCAGCAGCCGAAATAGCGGTTCCTCCTCCTACGAGCAGTACTTC.

The chain employs TRBV7-2 and TRBJ2-5; D is perhaps TRBD1 (6 bases). Germline lookup yields CDR1 SGHTA and CDR2 FQGNSA. The CDR3 totals 15 residues. Trimming took off 6 bases at V and 2 bases at J, with 16 bases between the two ends. The CDR3, as DNA: TGTGCCAGCAGTCTATACCGGACAGAACAAGAGACCCAGTACTTC. Its protein product is CASSLYRTEQETQYF. Full variable domain (missing parts from reference TRBV7-2 and TRBJ2-5): GAGVSQSPSNKVTEKGKDVELRCDPISGHTALYWYRQSLGQGLEFLIYFQGNSAPDKSGLPSDRFSAERTGGSVSTLTIQRTQQEDSAVYLCASSLYRTEQETQYFGPGTRLLVL.

CDR3 DNA: TGTGCCAGCTCTGAAGGACAGAGAACTGAAGCTTTCTTT. This codes for CASSEGQRTEAFF. V and J are TRBV18 and TRBJ1-1; D perhaps matches TRBD1 (6 bases). Trimming took 6 bases from V and 5 from J, leaving 13 bases between them. There are 13 residues in the CDR3. Germline V lookup: CDR1 KGHSH, CDR2 LQKENI.

The sample holds one count of this clone. The V gene is TRBV5-1, the J gene TRBJ1-6; 9 bases align to TRBD1. V trimming: 2 bases; J trimming: 7 bases; junction bases outside the gene matches: 1. Germline lookup yields CDR1 SGHRS and CDR2 YFSETQ. This CDR3 contains 14 residues. The chain's CDR3 is CASSLQGANSPLHF. The CDR3 DNA sequence: TGCGCCAGCAGCTTACAGGGGGCCAATTCACCCCTCCACTTT.

This chain joins TRBV3-1 (or the pseudogene TRBV3-2) and TRBJ2-7; 11 bases match TRBD2. CDR1 is LGHDT and CDR2 is YNNKEL in the germline V gene (reference sequence). The CDR3 length is 15 residues. Trimming took 5 bases from V and 3 from J; bases not matched to a gene: 6. This chain's CDR3 is CASSVTSGRFYEQYF. The CDR3 region has the DNA TGTGCCAGCAGCGTTACTAGCGGGAGATTCTACGAGCAGTACTTC.

The table lists this clone with a count of one. This chain joins TRBV28 and TRBJ2-1; no definite D call. Looked up from germline, CDR1 is MDHEN and CDR2 is SYDVKM. CDR3 length: 13 amino acids. Trimming pared 3 bases from V and 5 bases from J, leaving 8 bases between. The CDR3 is CASSLLTDNEQFF. The CDR3 DNA reads as TGTGCCAGCAGTTTGCTAACCGACAATGAGCAGTTCTTC.

This rearrangement joins TRBV29-1 to TRBJ1-4; D is uncertain. Trimming took off 5 bases at V and 0 bases at J, with 4 bases between the two ends. In germline, CDR1 is SQVTM, CDR2 ANQGSEA. The CDR3 is 12 residues long. CDR3 nucleotide sequence: TGCAGCGTTAAGCCAACTAATGAAAAACTGTTTTTT. It translates to CSVKPTNEKLFF.

The CDR3, as DNA: TGTGCCAGCACCCTAGGGGGGACAGAAAACAATGAGCAGTTCTTC. It yields the protein CASTLGGTENNEQFF. V usage is TRBV5-4 and J usage is TRBJ2-1; D may be TRBD1 (7 bases). The CDR3 is made up of 15 amino acids. CDR1 SGHNT and CDR2 YYREEE come from the germline V gene (reference sequence). V was trimmed by 6 bases and J by 5 bases, leaving 18 bases between them. The variable domain in full, completed from reference TRBV5-4 and TRBJ2-1, reads ETGVTQSPTHLIKTRGQQVTLRCSSQSGHNTVSWYQQALGQGPQFIFQYYREEENGRGNFPPRFSGLQFPNYSSELNVNALELDDSALYLCASTLGGTENNEQFFGPGTRLTVL.

The chain couples TRBV3-1 (or the pseudogene TRBV3-2) to TRBJ1-1; possible D gene TRBD1, 5 bases. The CDR3 loop spans 13 amino acids. The V end was cut by 4 bases, the J end by 8 bases, with 14 bases between. Germline CDR1 is LGHDT and CDR2 is YNNKEL (reference sequence). The DNA for the CDR3 is TGTGCCAGCAGCCTCGGGGGGAGCGGAGAAGCTTTCTTT. Its protein is CASSLGGSGEAFF.

The gene calls are TRBV6-1 and TRBJ1-2, with D tentatively TRBD1 (6 bases). The V and J ends lost 2 bases and 5 bases respectively, with 6 bases between them. Germline CDR1 is MNHNS and CDR2 is SASEGT. This CDR3 has 12 amino acids. The CDR3 loop is CASSEQGYGYTF. CDR3 nucleotide sequence: TGTGCCAGCAGTGAACAGGGGTATGGCTACACCTTC.

This clone was counted a single time. The chain recombines TRBV13 with TRBJ2-5; D perhaps matches TRBD1 (6 bases). The ends were cut back, 0 bases at V and 2 bases at J, with 13 bases in the middle. The CDR3 is made up of 16 amino acids. Germline V gene lookup returns CDR1 PRHDT and CDR2 FYEKMQ (reference sequence). This chain's CDR3 is CASSLGGGVGQETQYF. The CDR3 nucleotides are TGTGCCAGCAGCTTAGGAGGGGGAGTTGGGCAAGAGACCCAGTACTTC.